This T cell receptor beta chain was sequenced in a study of T cells expressing NK-cell markers. Points from the study as a whole: In a handful of donors, these clonotypes also led the CD3+CD56-NKG2C+ fraction.

TCRdb reworked the 5' RACE reads into one entry per CDR3 protein, no DNA. The listing contains about 460,000 distinct CDR3 sequences. Looked up from germline, CDR1 is SGHRS and CDR2 is YFSETQ. This CDR3 contains 12 residues. In regard to this clonotype: Antigen unknown.

This chain joins TRBV5-1 and TRBJ2-7. The source is a woman in her fifties or sixties in good health. The sequenced material came from blood T cells: a sorted CD56 or NKG2C T cell subset, CD4+ or CD8+ T cells, or bulk PBMC T cells (not recorded which). The CDR3 spells CASSSLDYEQYF.